This T cell receptor (beta chain) appears in the sequencing data of a study of blood T cell repertoires in COVID-19. Study-wide context: Specimens from acute and convalescent COVID-19 originated in the United States, Italy and Spain.

The method was immunoSEQ multiplex PCR; TCRdb's version includes in-frame clones alone and lacks a portion of them. The top ten clones hold around 1.2% of a sample with about 380,000 clones, around 90% of them seen once. Trimming left V 7 bases short and J 0 bases short, with 11 bases between. Germline V gene data show CDR1 as SGHRS and CDR2 as YFSETQ. The CDR3 length is 14 residues. The J gene is TRBJ2-1, the V gene TRBV5-1; D unclear. This clonotype originated in a woman aged 18-29 years who had recovered from COVID-19. The sample taken for sequencing was PBMCs or T cells enriched from blood (not recorded which). The CDR3 bases are TGCGCCAGCCACCGAGAGAGCTCCTACAATGAGCAGTTCTTC. This codes for CASHRESSYNEQFF.